This TCR beta chain was retrieved from a study of long-term antiretroviral therapy in people with HIV. General study results and limits: Collection spanned 2004 to 2017; ART regimens may be less effective than current ones.

The CDR3 spans 13 residues. V was clipped by 7 bases and J by 2 bases; unmatched bases: 3. Germline V gene lookup returns CDR1 ENHRY and CDR2 SYGVKD. As for this clone: Its antigen is as yet unknown.

Assay version v3.0 of immunoSEQ was used, and it was run at survey level. Here immunoSEQ multiplex PCR was the method, and the copy in TCRdb shows in-frame clones only, minus some. The table shows tens of thousands of clones, with 75% to 85% occurring only once. The chain links TRBV10-3 to TRBJ1-2; TRBD1 matches at 8 bases. The origin of this receptor is a man aged 18 to 30 with HIV. The starting material was unsorted PBMCs, obtained 0.3 years after starting antiretroviral therapy. The CDR3 loop is CAIMTGDNYGYTF. The CDR3 DNA reads as TGTGCCATCATGACAGGGGACAACTATGGCTACACCTTC.